This passage covers 23 T cell receptor beta chains from one sample sequenced in a study of blood T cell repertoires in COVID-19. This table comes from immunoSEQ multiplex PCR, and its TCRdb copy is limited to in-frame clones, with some not included. The table has fewer than 400,000 clones, 90% to 95% seen once; the top ten hold around 4.2%. The sample taken for sequencing was PBMCs or T cells enriched from blood (not recorded which). The receptors come from a woman in her 30s who had been exposed to COVID-19.

The gene calls are TRBV6-4 and TRBJ1-1, with D perhaps TRBD1 (5 bases). Germline-derived CDR1 and CDR2 are MRHNA and SNTAGT. Trimming took off 0 bases at V and 11 bases at J, with 13 bases between the two ends. The CDR3 covers 13 residues. The CDR3 protein is CASSDSEGRWAFF. The CDR3 region has the DNA TGTGCCAGCAGTGACTCAGAGGGGAGGTGGGCTTTCTTT.

The rearrangement uses TRBV10-3 and TRBJ2-7; unclear D gene. The V gene's germline CDR1 is ENHRY and CDR2 SYGVKD. V shed 2 bases and J shed 2 bases, with 13 bases lying between them. This CDR3 region has 15 residues. The CDR3: CAISEAWQATYEQYF. CDR3 sequence (DNA): TGTGCCATCAGTGAGGCCTGGCAGGCCACCTACGAGCAGTACTTC.

The V and J genes are TRBV27 and TRBJ1-1; maybe TRBD1 (5 bases). The V end was cut by 3 bases, the J end by 0 bases, with 11 bases between. This CDR3 region has 15 residues. Germline-derived CDR1 and CDR2 are MNHEY and SMNVEV (reference sequence). The CDR3 loop is CASSFGTGVNTEAFF. CDR3 in DNA: TGTGCCAGCAGTTTTGGGACGGGAGTGAACACTGAAGCTTTCTTT.

The chain combines TRBV5-1 with TRBJ2-7; D is possibly TRBD1 (5 bases). The CDR3 contains 14 residues. Between the trimmed V and J ends, which lost 0 bases and 2 bases, there was a span of 9 bases. Germline V gives CDR1 SGHRS, CDR2 YFSETQ. CDR3 DNA: TGCGCCAGCAGCTTGGTGGGGCGGCCCTACGAGCAGTACTTC. This gives the protein CASSLVGRPYEQYF.

This clone came up a few times. The V gene is TRBV6-5, the J gene TRBJ1-2, with D perhaps TRBD1 (6 bases). CDR1 is MNHEY, CDR2 SVGAGI, per germline. V lost 7 bases and J lost 4, with 13 bases in between. The CDR3 is 13 residues long. The CDR3 region has the DNA TGTGCCAGCACCTACGGGACAATCTATGGCTACACCTTC. It translates to CASTYGTIYGYTF.

This chain links TRBV29-1 with TRBJ2-7, with D perhaps TRBD2 (6 bases). The CDR3 extends over 13 amino acids. The V gene lost 6 bases and the J gene lost 6 bases, with 18 bases spanning the gap. Germline V gives CDR1 SQVTM, CDR2 ANQGSEA. The CDR3 protein is CSVSSGTYSEQYF. The DNA of the CDR3 is TGCAGCGTGTCAAGTGGGACTTATAGCGAGCAGTACTTC.

The gene calls are TRBV18 and TRBJ2-2; 7 positions match TRBD1. This CDR3 spans 18 amino acids. Germline lookup yields CDR1 KGHSH and CDR2 LQKENI. V shed 2 bases, J shed 1 base, and the junction held 10 bases outside the gene matches. DNA of the CDR3: TGTGCCAGCTCACCAAGGGACAGTCACCAGATGAACACCGGGGAGCTGTTTTTT. It translates to CASSPRDSHQMNTGELFF.

V and J are TRBV5-4 and TRBJ2-5; 8 nucleotides agree with TRBD1. The CDR3 spans 15 residues. From germline, CDR1 is SGHNT and CDR2 YYREEE (reference sequence). V lost 0 bases to trimming and J lost 4 bases; unmatched junction nucleotides: 5. The CDR3 DNA reads as TGTGCCAGCAGCTTGGCCGTCACAGGGGGAGAGACCCAGTACTTC. Protein: CASSLAVTGGETQYF.

The J gene is TRBJ2-5, the V gene TRBV7-2, with 7 bases aligning to TRBD2. This CDR3 spans 14 amino acids. Germline V gives CDR1 SGHTA, CDR2 FQGNSA. V trimming: 5 bases; J trimming: 6 bases; junction bases outside the gene matches: 9. The CDR3: CASSPRGGIQTQYF. DNA of the CDR3: TGTGCCAGCAGCCCACGGGGAGGGATACAGACCCAGTACTTC. Drawing the rest from reference TRBV7-2 and TRBJ2-5, the complete variable domain is GAGVSQSPSNKVTEKGKDVELRCDPISGHTALYWYRQSLGQGLEFLIYFQGNSAPDKSGLPSDRFSAERTGGSVSTLTIQRTQQEDSAVYLCASSPRGGIQTQYFGPGTRLLVL.

The V call is TRBV19, the J call TRBJ1-4; a possible D gene is TRBD1 (6 bases). The CDR3 runs 18 residues. The germline V gene encodes CDR1 LNHDA and CDR2 SQIVND (reference sequence). V lost 5 bases, J lost 1 base, and 20 bases lay in between. The CDR3 loop reads CASSGRGIHLQTNEKLFF. The CDR3 bases are TGTGCCAGTAGTGGTAGGGGGATTCATCTCCAAACTAATGAAAAACTGTTTTTT.

V and J are TRBV6-6 and TRBJ2-7, with 7 bases aligning to TRBD1. Germline loops: CDR1 MNHNY, CDR2 SVGAGI (reference sequence). Losses at the gene ends were 4 bases for V and 2 bases for J; bases not matched to a gene: 5. The length of the CDR3 is 14 residues. DNA for the CDR3: TGTGCCAGCAGTTCCGCCGGGACAGCCTACGAGCAGTACTTC. It is translated as CASSSAGTAYEQYF.

This clone was counted once. Other DNA variants within this sample encode the same CDR3. This chain connects TRBV5-1 to TRBJ2-7, with 11 bases aligning to TRBD1. The V gene end was trimmed by 4 bases and the J gene end by 3 bases; junction bases not matched to a gene: 3. CDR3 length equals 14 residues. Germline values: CDR1 SGHRS, CDR2 YFSETQ. Here the CDR3 reads CASSPGQGGYEQYF. DNA of the CDR3: TGCGCCAGCAGCCCGGGACAGGGGGGCTACGAGCAGTACTTC.

V is TRBV9 and J is TRBJ2-7; a weak D match, TRBD1 (6 bases). Germline V gene lookup returns CDR1 SGDLS and CDR2 YYNGEE. The germline V and J ends were trimmed by 4 bases and 2 bases, with 16 bases remaining between them. The CDR3 spans 15 residues. Here the CDR3 reads CASSPRPQGTYEQYF. As DNA, the CDR3 is TGTGCCAGCAGCCCAAGACCACAGGGCACCTACGAGCAGTACTTC.

The genes are TRBV6-5 and TRBJ2-2; D is possibly TRBD1 (6 bases). The V gene's germline CDR1 is MNHEY and CDR2 SVGAGI. The CDR3 totals 13 residues. With 5 bases removed from V and 9 bases from J, the gap between germline ends came to 13 bases. CDR3 nucleotide sequence: TGTGCCAGCAGTCACCCGCAGGGGTGGGAGCTGTTTTTT. Protein product: CASSHPQGWELFF.

The rearrangement links TRBV10-3 to TRBJ1-3; D is uncertain. Trimming took off 8 bases at V and 0 bases at J, with 5 bases between the two ends. The CDR3 runs 12 residues. CDR1 is ENHRY and CDR2 is SYGVKD in the germline V gene. DNA for the CDR3: TGTGCCATCGGCAGCTCTGGAAACACCATATATTTT. Residues: CAIGSSGNTIYF.

The V call is TRBV6-5, the J call TRBJ1-2, with 7 bases lining up with TRBD1. With 6 bases clipped from V and 5 bases from J, the junction kept 9 bases outside the gene matches. CDR1 is MNHEY, CDR2 SVGAGI, per germline. The CDR3 extends over 14 amino acids. DNA for the CDR3: TGTGCCAGCAGGACGGACAGGTTGAGGTATGGCTACACCTTC. Its protein is CASRTDRLRYGYTF.

There are a few counts of this clone. The rearrangement joins TRBV29-1 to TRBJ2-1; no firm D call. Germline-derived CDR1 and CDR2 are SQVTM and ANQGSEA. V gave up 5 bases and J gave up 2 bases, with 4 bases separating them. CDR3 length: 11 amino acids. The CDR3 coding sequence is TGCAGCGTTCTCGCCTACAATGAGCAGTTCTTC. Residues: CSVLAYNEQFF.

This chain links TRBV15 with TRBJ1-2; a weak D match, TRBD1 (5 bases). The CDR3 runs 12 residues. V gave up 3 bases and J gave up 8 bases, with 10 bases separating them. Germline V lookup: CDR1 LNHNV, CDR2 YYDKDF (reference sequence). In DNA form, the CDR3 reads TGTGCCACCAGCAGTGGTAGGGGAGGCTACACCTTC. Protein product: CATSSGRGGYTF.

As DNA, the CDR3 is TGCGCCAGCAGCTATACGTGGGCTAACCGGGACAGGGAAATTGAAAAACTGTTTTTT. It translates to CASSYTWANRDREIEKLFF. The chain employs TRBV5-1 and TRBJ1-4, with 9 bases identical to TRBD1. The V gene end was trimmed by 3 bases and the J gene end by 7 bases; junction bases not matched to a gene: 19. Germline values: CDR1 SGHRS, CDR2 YFSETQ. The length of the CDR3 is 19 residues.

This sequence joins TRBV18 and TRBJ1-6; D remains ambiguous. Germline V gene data show CDR1 as KGHSH and CDR2 as LQKENI. The CDR3 extends over 12 amino acids. V lost 6 bases and J 7 bases, leaving 7 bases between the germline ends. The CDR3 here is CASSESNSPLHF. The CDR3 DNA is TGTGCCAGCTCGGAGAGCAATTCACCCCTCCACTTT.

The rearrangement joins TRBV10-3 to TRBJ1-1; TRBD1 might be the D (6 bases). Trimming cost V 9 bases and J 1 base, with 12 bases left between them. CDR3 length: 13 residues. CDR1 is ENHRY and CDR2 is SYGVKD in the germline V gene. This CDR3 is CAIQDRSNTEAFF. The CDR3 DNA reads TGTGCCATTCAAGACAGGTCGAACACTGAAGCTTTCTTT.

The J gene is TRBJ2-7, the V gene TRBV28; 8 bases map to TRBD1. With V trimmed by 6 bases and J by 3 bases, 10 bases remained unmatched. From germline, CDR1 is MDHEN and CDR2 SYDVKM. The CDR3 contains 15 residues. CDR3 nucleotides: TGTGCCAGCAGCCGGACAGGGACTCGTCTCTACGAGCAGTACTTC. This encodes CASSRTGTRLYEQYF.

This sequence joins TRBV19 and TRBJ1-2; TRBD1 aligns across 8 bases. Germline V gene sequence: CDR1 LNHDA, CDR2 SQIVND (reference sequence). The V and J ends lost 4 bases and 4 bases, in that order; junction bases with no gene match: 8. CDR3 length: 15 residues. The CDR3 region has the DNA TGTGCCAGTAGTACGCGGACAGGGAATGGCTATGGCTACACCTTC. The encoded protein is CASSTRTGNGYGYTF.